This entry features one TCR beta chain sequence. The data originate from a study of regulatory T cells in long-lasting Graves disease. The time point here: newly diagnosed GD, antithyroid drugs for less than 3 months. PBMC RNA was the source of the TCR library. V lost 8 bases, J lost 2 bases, and 16 bases lay in between. This CDR3 is 14 amino acids long. Germline CDR1 and CDR2: KGHSH and LQKENI. Construction of the TCR beta libraries employed iRepertoire HTBI primers in conjunction with Arm-PCR of CDR3 regions. MiXCR, run by TCRdb on the multiplex PCR reads, gives a single entry per CDR3 protein. The table has 620,000 or so distinct CDR3 sequences, around 17% seen once. This sample also belongs to another study, concerning T cells in Graves' hyperthyroidism and ophthalmopathy. That report adds: The authors deemed Graves' hyperthyroidism stable absent ophthalmopathy progression within 18 months.

The origin of this receptor is a woman younger than 45 with Graves disease. The genes are TRBV18 and TRBJ2-7, with unresolved D. Sequences were derived from peripheral blood mononuclear cells (PBMCs), sampled at new diagnosis, from a patient treated with antithyroid drugs. The DNA for the CDR3 is TGTGCCAGCGAGGCCGACCGAGGCACCTACGAGCAGTACTTC. This translates into CASEADRGTYEQYF.